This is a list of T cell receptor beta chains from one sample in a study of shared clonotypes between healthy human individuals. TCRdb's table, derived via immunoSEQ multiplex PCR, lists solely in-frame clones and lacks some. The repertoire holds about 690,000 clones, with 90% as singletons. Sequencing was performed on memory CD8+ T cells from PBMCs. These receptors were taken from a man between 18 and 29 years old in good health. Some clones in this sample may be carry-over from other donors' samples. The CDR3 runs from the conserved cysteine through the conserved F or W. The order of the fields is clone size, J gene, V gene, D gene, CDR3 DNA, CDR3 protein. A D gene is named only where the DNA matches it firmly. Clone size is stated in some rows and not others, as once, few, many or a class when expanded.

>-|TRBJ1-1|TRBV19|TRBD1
TGTGCCAGTAGTACCGACCGGACAGGGGGCACTGAAGCTTTCTTT
CASSTDRTGGTEAFF
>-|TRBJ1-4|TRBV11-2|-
TGTGCCAGCAGCTGGGCGGGTTCAACTAATGAAAAACTGTTTTTT
CASSWAGSTNEKLFF
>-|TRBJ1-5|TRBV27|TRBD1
TGTGCCAGCGCCGATGGGACAGGAAATCAGCCCCAGCATTTT
CASADGTGNQPQHF
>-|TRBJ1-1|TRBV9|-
TGTGCCAGCAGCGAGGGGGGATACACTGAAGCTTTCTTT
CASSEGGYTEAFF
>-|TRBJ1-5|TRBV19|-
TGTGCCAGTAGTACTCCCGGAGACAGGTACAATCAGCCCCAGCATTTT
CASSTPGDRYNQPQHF
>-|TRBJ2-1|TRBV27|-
TGTGCCAGCAGTACCCCAACTAGAAAAGAATACAATGAGCAGTTCTTC
CASSTPTRKEYNEQFF
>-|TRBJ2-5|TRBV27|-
TGTGCCAGCAGCCCTTCCCTGGGGCTAGGGCAAGAGACCCAGTACTTC
CASSPSLGLGQETQYF
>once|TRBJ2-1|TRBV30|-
TGTGCCTGGAGTGTACGGCGAAATTACAATGAGCAGTTCTTC
CAWSVRRNYNEQFF
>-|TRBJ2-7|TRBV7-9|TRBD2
TGTGCCAGCAGTTCCACACGCGGACTAGCATCCTACGAGCAGTACTTC
CASSSTRGLASYEQYF
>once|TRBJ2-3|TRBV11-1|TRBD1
TGTGCCAGCAGCCCCCTGGGACAGGGGGCAACAGATACGCAGTATTTT
CASSPLGQGATDTQYF
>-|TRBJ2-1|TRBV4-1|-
TGCGCCAGCAGCCAATGGTCGGGGAATGAGCAGTTCTTC
CASSQWSGNEQFF
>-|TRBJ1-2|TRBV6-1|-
TGTGCCAGCAGTGCGCGATTCAGCTCTAACTATGGCTACACCTTC
CASSARFSSNYGYTF
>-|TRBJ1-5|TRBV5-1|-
TGCGCCAGCAGCTTGGCCGGCAGCAATCAGCCCCAGCATTTT
CASSLAGSNQPQHF
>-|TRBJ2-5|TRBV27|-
TGTGCCAGCAGCTTGATGGGGGTCGGCGTAGGAAGGCCTAACAAAGAGACCCAGTACTTC
CASSLMGVGVGRPNKETQYF
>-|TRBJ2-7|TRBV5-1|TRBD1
TGCGCCAGCAGCTTGTCGACAGGGGGCGTGAGCGAGCAGTACTTC
CASSLSTGGVSEQYF
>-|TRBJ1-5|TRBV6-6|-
TGTGCCAGCAGTAACCCAGGGAACCTTCCGCCCCAGCATTTT
CASSNPGNLPPQHF
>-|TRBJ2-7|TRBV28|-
TGTGCCAGCAGTGGGGGGCGCGTCAACGAGCAGTACTTC
CASSGGRVNEQYF
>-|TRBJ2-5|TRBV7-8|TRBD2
TGTGCCAGCAGCCCGGGAGGGGGTACTGAGACCCAGTACTTC
CASSPGGGTETQYF
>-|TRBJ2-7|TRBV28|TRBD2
TGTGCCAGCAGTTTACTGGCTAGCGGGAGGACCGAGCAGTACTTC
CASSLLASGRTEQYF
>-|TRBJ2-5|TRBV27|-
TGTGCCAGCAGTTTAGGGGGCGTAGGGACCCAGTACTTC
CASSLGGVGTQYF
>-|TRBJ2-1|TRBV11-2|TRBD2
TGTGCCAGCAGCTCTCACCCGGGACTAGCGGCCGTCCCTGAGCAGTTCTTC
CASSSHPGLAAVPEQFF
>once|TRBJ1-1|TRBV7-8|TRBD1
TGTGCCAGCAGCCCACTGCAGGGGGGTTACACTGAAGCTTTCTTT
CASSPLQGGYTEAFF
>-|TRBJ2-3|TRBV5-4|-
TGTGCCAGCAGCTTGAGGCCGGCGAGCACAGATACGCAGTATTTT
CASSLRPASTDTQYF
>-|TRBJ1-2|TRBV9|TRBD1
TGTGCCAGCAGCGAGAACAGGGGTGGCTACACCTTC
CASSENRGGYTF
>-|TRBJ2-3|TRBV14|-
TGTGCCAGCAGCCGAGCGGATACGCAGTATTTT
CASSRADTQYF
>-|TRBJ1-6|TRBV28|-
TGTGCCAGCAACAAAGGGGAGACGGGTTCACCCCTCCACTTT
CASNKGETGSPLHF
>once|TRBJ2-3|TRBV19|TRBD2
TGTGCCAGTAGTATTTTGATGATTCGGACTAGCGGGAGTTACACAGATACGCAGTATTTT
CASSILMIRTSGSYTDTQYF
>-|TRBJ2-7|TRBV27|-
TGTGCCAGCAGTTTTGGCGGTAACTACGAGCAGTACTTC
CASSFGGNYEQYF
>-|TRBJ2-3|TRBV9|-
TGTGCCAGCAGCGTAGATAGGAGAAGCACAGATACGCAGTATTTT
CASSVDRRSTDTQYF
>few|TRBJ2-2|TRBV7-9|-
TGTGCCAGCAGCTTAGGTCTCGGGGAGCTGTTTTTT
CASSLGLGELFF
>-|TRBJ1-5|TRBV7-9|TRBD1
TGTGCCAGCAGCTTAGGTTTTGGGCAGGGGGAAGATCAGCCCCAGCATTTT
CASSLGFGQGEDQPQHF
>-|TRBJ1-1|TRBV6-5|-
TGTGCCAGCAGTTACGGGTTGCGCTTGGAAGCTTTCTTT
CASSYGLRLEAFF
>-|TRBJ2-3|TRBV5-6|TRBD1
TGTGCCAGCAGCTCAATGGACAGGGGGATCACAGATACGCAGTATTTT
CASSSMDRGITDTQYF
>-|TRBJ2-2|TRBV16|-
TGTGCCAGCAGCCGTTTTAGCGCGAACACCGGGGAGCTGTTTTTT
CASSRFSANTGELFF
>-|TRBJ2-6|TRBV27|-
TGTGCCAGCAGTTTAACAGGGACCGGGGCCAACGTCCTGACTTTC
CASSLTGTGANVLTF
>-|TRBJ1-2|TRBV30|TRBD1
TGTGCCTGGGAACGAATCGGACAGGGCGGATATGGCTACACCTTC
CAWERIGQGGYGYTF
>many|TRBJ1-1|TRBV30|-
TGTGCCTGGACCTTCTCGTTAGGCACTGAAGCTTTCTTT
CAWTFSLGTEAFF
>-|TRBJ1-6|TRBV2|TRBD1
TGTGCCAGCAGGGGAGAGGGGAGGGGGCGGCTGGATAATTCACCCCTCCACTTT
CASRGEGRGRLDNSPLHF